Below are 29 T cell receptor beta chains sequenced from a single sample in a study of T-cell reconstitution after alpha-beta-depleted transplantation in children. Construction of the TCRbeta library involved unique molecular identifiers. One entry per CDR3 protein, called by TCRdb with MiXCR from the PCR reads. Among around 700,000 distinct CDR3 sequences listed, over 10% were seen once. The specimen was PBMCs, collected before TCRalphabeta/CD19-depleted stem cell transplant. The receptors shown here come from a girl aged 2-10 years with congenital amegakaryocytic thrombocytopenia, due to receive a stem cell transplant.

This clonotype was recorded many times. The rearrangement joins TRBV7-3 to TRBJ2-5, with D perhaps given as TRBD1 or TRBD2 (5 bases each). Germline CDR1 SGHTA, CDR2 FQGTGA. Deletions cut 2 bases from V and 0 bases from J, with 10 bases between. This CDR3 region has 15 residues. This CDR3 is CASSLGTRDQETQYF. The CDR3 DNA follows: TGTGCCAGCAGCTTAGGGACCCGGGACCAAGAGACCCAGTACTTC.

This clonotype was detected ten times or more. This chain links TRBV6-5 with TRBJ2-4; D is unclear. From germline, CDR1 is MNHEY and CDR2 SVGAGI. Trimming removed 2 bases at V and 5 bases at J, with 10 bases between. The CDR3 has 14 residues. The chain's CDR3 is CASSYGEFQNIQYF. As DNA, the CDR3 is TGTGCCAGCAGTTACGGGGAATTTCAAAACATTCAGTACTTC.

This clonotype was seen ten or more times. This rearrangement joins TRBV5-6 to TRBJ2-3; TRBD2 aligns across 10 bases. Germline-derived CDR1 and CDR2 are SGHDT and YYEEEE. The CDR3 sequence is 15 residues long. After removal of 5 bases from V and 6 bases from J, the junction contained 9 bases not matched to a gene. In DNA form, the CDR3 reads TGTGCCAGCAGTCCAGCGGGAGGGCCAGTGGATACGCAGTATTTT. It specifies CASSPAGGPVDTQYF. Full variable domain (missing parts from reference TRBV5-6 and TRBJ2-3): DAGVTQSPTHLIKTRGQQVTLRCSPKSGHDTVSWYQQALGQGPQFIFQYYEEEERQRGNFPDRFSGHQFPNYSSELNVNALLLGDSALYLCASSPAGGPVDTQYFGPGTRLTVL.

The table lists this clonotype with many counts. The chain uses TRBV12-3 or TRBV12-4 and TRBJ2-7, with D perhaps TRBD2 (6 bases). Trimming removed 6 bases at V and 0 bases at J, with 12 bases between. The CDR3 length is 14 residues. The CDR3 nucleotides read TGTGCCAGCAGGGCGGGGCTACGCTCCTACGAGCAGTACTTC. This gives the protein CASRAGLRSYEQYF.

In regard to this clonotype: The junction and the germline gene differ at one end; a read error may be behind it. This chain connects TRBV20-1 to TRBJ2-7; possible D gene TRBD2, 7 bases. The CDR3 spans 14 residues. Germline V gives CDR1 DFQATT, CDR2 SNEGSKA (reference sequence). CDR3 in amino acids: CRARDPWGGYVQYF. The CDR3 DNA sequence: TGCAGAGCTAGAGATCCCTGGGGGGGCTACGTGCAGTACTTC.

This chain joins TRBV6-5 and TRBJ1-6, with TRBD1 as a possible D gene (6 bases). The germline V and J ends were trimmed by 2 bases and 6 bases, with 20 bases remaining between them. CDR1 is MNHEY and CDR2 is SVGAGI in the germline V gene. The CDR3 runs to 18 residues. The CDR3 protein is CASSYKRGGPGVNSPLHF. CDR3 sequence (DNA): TGTGCCAGCAGTTACAAGCGAGGGGGGCCAGGGGTTAATTCACCCCTCCACTTT.

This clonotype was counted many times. Here the CDR3 reads CASSLGARSSYNEQFF. CDR3 DNA: TGTGCCAGCAGTTTAGGTGCGAGAAGCTCCTACAATGAGCAGTTCTTC. The V call is TRBV28, the J call TRBJ2-1, with D unresolved. CDR1 and CDR2 (germline): MDHEN, SYDVKM. Trimming pared 2 bases from V and 0 bases from J, leaving 11 bases between. The length of the CDR3 is 16 residues.

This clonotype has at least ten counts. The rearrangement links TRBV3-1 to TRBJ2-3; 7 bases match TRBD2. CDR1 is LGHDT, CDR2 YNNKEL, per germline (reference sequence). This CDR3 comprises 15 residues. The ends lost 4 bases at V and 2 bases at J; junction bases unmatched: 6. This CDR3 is CASSRSGMFTDTQYF. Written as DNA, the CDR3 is TGTGCCAGCAGCCGGAGCGGGATGTTCACAGATACGCAGTATTTT.

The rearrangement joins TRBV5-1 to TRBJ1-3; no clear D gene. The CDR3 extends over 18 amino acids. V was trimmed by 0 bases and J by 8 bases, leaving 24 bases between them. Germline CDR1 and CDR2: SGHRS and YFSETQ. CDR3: CASSLGLSGRDPRDTIYF. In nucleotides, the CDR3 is TGCGCCAGCAGCTTGGGTCTTTCGGGCCGTGACCCAAGGGACACCATATATTTT.

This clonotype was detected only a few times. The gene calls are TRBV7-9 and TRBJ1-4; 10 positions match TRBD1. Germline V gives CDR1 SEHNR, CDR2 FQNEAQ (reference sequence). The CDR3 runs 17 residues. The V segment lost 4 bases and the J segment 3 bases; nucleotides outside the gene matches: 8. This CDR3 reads CASSSVRQGASNEKLFF. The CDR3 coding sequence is TGTGCCAGCAGCTCCGTTCGACAGGGGGCGTCTAATGAAAAACTGTTTTTT.

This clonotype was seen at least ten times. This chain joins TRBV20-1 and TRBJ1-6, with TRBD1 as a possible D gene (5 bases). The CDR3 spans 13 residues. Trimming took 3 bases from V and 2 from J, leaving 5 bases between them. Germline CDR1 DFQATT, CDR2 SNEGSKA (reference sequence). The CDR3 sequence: CSARDTYNSPLHF. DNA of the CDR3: TGCAGTGCTAGGGACACCTATAATTCACCCCTCCACTTT.

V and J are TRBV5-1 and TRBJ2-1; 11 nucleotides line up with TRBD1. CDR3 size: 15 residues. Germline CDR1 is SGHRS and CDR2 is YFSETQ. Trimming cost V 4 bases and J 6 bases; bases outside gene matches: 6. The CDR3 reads CASSIGQGAFNEQFF. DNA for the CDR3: TGCGCCAGCAGCATCGGACAGGGGGCTTTCAATGAGCAGTTCTTC.

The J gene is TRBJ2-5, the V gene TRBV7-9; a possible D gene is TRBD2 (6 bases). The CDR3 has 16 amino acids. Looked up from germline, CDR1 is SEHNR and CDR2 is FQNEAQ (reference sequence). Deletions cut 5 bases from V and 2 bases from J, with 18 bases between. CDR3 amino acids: CASSAYPNGGQETQYF. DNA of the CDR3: TGTGCCAGCAGCGCCTACCCTAATGGGGGGCAAGAGACCCAGTACTTC.

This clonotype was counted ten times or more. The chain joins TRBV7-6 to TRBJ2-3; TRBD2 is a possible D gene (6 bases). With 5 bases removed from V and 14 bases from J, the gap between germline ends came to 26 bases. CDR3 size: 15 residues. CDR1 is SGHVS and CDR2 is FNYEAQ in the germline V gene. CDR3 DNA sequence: TGTGCCAGCAGCCCATCCCCCGGACTACTCCTTGCGATGTATTTT. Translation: CASSPSPGLLLAMYF.

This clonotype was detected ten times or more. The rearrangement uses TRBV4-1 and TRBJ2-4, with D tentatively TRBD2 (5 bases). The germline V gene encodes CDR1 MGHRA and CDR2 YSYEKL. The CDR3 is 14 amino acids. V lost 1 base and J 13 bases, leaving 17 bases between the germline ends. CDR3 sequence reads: CASSQGPDYNNQYF. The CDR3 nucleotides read TGCGCCAGCAGCCAAGGGCCCGACTATAACAACCAGTACTTC.

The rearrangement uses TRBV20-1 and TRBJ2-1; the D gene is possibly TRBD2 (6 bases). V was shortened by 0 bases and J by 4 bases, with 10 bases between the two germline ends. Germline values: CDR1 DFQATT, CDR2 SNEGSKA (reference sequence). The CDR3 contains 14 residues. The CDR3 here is CSARDWSGYNEQFF. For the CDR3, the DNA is TGCAGTGCTAGAGATTGGAGCGGGTACAATGAGCAGTTCTTC.

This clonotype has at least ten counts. CDR3 sequence reads: CASSVSRQPGGNTIYF. CDR3 DNA: TGTGCCAGCAGCGTTAGTAGACAGCCAGGGGGAAACACCATATATTTT. The chain employs TRBV9 and TRBJ1-3; D might be TRBD1 (5 bases). Germline assignment: CDR1 SGDLS and CDR2 YYNGEE. The CDR3 length is 16 residues. The V and J ends lost 2 bases and 4 bases respectively, with 16 bases between them.

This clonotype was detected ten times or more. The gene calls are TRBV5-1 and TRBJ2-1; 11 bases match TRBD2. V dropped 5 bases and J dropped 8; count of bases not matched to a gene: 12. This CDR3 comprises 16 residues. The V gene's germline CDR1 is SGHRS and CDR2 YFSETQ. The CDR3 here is CASSTVTSGSMDEQFF. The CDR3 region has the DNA TGCGCCAGCAGTACAGTTACTAGCGGGAGTATGGATGAGCAGTTCTTC.

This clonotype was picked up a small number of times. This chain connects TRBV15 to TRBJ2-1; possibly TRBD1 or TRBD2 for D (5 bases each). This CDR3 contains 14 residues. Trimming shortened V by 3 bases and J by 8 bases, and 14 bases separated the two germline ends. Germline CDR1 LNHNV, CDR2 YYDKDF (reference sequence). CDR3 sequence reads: CATSRGDSFHEQFF. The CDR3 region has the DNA TGTGCCACCAGCAGGGGAGACAGTTTCCATGAGCAGTTCTTC.

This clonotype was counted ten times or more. The DNA of the CDR3 is TGCAGCGTGAAGGGACAGGGGCTATACTACGAGCAGTACTTC. Its translation is CSVKGQGLYYEQYF. The V gene is TRBV29-1, the J gene TRBJ2-7; 10 bases are shared with TRBD1. V lost 6 bases and J lost 3; bases outside the gene matches: 8. Germline V gene lookup returns CDR1 SQVTM and CDR2 ANQGSEA. This CDR3 is built from 14 residues.

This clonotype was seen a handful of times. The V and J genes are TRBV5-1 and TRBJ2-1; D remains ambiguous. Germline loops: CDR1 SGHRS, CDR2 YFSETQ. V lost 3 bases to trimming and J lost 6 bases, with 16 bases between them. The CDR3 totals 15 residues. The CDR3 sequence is CASSYLSGKGNEQFF. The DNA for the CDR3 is TGCGCCAGCAGCTACCTCTCGGGTAAGGGCAATGAGCAGTTCTTC. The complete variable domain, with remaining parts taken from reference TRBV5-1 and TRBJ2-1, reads KAGVTQTPRYLIKTRGQQVTLSCSPISGHRSVSWYQQTPGQGLQFLFEYFSETQRNKGNFPGRFSGRQFSNSRSEMNVSTLELGDSALYLCASSYLSGKGNEQFFGPGTRLTVL.

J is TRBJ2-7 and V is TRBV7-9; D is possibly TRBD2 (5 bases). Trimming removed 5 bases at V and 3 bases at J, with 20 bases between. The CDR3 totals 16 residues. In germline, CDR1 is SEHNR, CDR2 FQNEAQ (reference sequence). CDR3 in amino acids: CASSPPAGTIHYEQYF. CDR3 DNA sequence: TGTGCCAGCAGCCCTCCTGCGGGTACAATCCACTACGAGCAGTACTTC.

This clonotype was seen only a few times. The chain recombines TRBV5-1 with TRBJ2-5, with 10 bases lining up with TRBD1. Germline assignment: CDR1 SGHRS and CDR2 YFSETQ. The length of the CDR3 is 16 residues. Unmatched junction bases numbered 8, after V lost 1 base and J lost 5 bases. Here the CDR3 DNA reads TGCGCCAGCAGCTTGCTTACGGGACAGGGGCTGGAGACCCAGTACTTC. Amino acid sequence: CASSLLTGQGLETQYF.

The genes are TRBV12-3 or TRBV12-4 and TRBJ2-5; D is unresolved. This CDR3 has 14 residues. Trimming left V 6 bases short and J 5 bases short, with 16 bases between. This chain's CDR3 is CASSKASLAETQYF. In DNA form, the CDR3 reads TGTGCCAGCAGCAAGGCTAGTCTGGCGGAGACCCAGTACTTC.

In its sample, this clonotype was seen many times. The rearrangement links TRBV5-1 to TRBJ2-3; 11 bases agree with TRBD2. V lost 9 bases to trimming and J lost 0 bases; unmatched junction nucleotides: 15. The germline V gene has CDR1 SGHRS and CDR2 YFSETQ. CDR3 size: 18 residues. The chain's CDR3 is CATKTLAGGITSTDTQYF. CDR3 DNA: TGCGCCACCAAAACCCTAGCGGGAGGCATTACTAGCACAGATACGCAGTATTTT.

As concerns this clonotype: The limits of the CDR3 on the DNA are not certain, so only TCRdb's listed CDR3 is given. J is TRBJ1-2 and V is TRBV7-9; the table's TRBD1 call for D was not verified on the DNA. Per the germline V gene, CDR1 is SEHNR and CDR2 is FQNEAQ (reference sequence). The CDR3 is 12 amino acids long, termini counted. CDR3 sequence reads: CASSFGQGASTF.

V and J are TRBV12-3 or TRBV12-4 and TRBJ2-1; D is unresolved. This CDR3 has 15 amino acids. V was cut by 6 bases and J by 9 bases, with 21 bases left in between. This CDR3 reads CASSSIPGPRFEQFF. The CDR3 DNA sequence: TGTGCCAGCAGCTCCATCCCGGGCCCTAGGTTTGAGCAGTTCTTC.

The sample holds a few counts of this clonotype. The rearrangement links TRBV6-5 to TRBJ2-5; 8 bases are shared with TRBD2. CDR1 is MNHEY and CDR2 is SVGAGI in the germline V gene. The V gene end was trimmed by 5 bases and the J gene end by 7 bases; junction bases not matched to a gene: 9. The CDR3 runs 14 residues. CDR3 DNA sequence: TGTGCCAGCAGTACGGGGGGGGTGATTGGGACCCAGTACTTC. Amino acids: CASSTGGVIGTQYF.

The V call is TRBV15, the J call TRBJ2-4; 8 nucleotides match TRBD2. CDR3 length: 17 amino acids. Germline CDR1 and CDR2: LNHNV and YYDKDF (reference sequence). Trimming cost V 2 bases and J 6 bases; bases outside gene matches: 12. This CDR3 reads CATSRPLHSGTGNIQYF. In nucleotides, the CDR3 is TGTGCCACCAGCAGACCACTTCATAGCGGGACGGGAAACATTCAGTACTTC.